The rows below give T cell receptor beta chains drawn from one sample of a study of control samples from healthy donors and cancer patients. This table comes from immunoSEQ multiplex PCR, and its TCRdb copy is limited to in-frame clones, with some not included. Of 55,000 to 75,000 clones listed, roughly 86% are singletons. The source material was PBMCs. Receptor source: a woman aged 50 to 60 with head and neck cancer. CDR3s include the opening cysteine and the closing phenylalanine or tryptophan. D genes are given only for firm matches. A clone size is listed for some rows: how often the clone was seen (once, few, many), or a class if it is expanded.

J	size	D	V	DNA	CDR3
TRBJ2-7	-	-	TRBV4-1	TGCGCCAGCAGCCAAGAGGGAGACTACGAGCAGTACTTC	CASSQEGDYEQYF
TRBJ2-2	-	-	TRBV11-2	TGTGCCAGCAGCTTATCGGGGGGACAGCGATCGAACACCGGGGAGCTGTTTTTT	CASSLSGGQRSNTGELFF
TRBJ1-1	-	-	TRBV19	TGTGCCAGTAGCCATCCGGGGGCGCCGACAACTGAAGCTTTCTTT	CASSHPGAPTTEAFF
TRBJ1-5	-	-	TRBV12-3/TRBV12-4	TGTGCCAGCAGCCGAGAAACTAATCAGCCCCAGCATTTT	CASSRETNQPQHF
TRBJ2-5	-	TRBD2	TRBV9	TGTGCCAGCAGCGTCGGCGGGGGACTAGCGGAGACCCAGTACTTC	CASSVGGGLAETQYF
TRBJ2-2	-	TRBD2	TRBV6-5	TGTGCCAGCGGGCGGGGGGGCGACACCGGGGAGCTGTTTTTT	CASGRGGDTGELFF
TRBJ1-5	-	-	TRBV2	TGTGCCAGCAGTGAAAGAACAGGGTTCAACCAGCCCCAGCATTTT	CASSERTGFNQPQHF
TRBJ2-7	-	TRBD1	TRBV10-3	TGTGCCAGCACAGGGGGCTACGAGCAGTACTTC	CASTGGYEQYF
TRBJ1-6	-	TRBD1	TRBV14	TGTGCCAGCAGCCTTTGGGACAGTTATAATTCACCCCTCCACTTT	CASSLWDSYNSPLHF
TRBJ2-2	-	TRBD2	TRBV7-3	TGTGCCAGCAGCTTCCTGGGGGGGGTAAACACCGGGAAGCTGTTTTTT	CASSFLGGVNTGKLFF
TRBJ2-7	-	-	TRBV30	TGTGCCTGGAGTGTACGTAACTCCTACGAGCAGTACTTC	CAWSVRNSYEQYF
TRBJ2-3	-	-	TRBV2	TGTGCCAGCAGAGGGGAGGCTAAAGATACGCAGTATTTT	CASRGEAKDTQYF
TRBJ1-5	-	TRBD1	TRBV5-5	TGTGCCAGCAGCCCCGGCCTACAGGGGTGGAATCAGCCCCAGCATTTT	CASSPGLQGWNQPQHF
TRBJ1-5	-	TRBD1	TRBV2	TGTGCCAGCAGCCTGGGACAGGGATCACAGCCCCAGCATTTT	CASSLGQGSQPQHF
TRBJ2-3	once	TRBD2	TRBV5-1	TGCGCCAGCAGCCCAGGACTAGCGAGGGAGGCAGATACGCAGTATTTT	CASSPGLAREADTQYF
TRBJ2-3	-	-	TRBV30	TGTGCCTGGAGAGAAACAGATACGCAGTATTTT	CAWRETDTQYF
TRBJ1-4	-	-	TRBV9	TGTGCCAGCAGCCGAGCACAGACCTATGAAAAACTGTTTTTT	CASSRAQTYEKLFF
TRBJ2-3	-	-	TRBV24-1	TGTGCCACCAGTGATTCGGGATTGCCCACAGATACGCAGTATTTT	CATSDSGLPTDTQYF
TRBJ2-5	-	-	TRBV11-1	TGTGCCAGCAGCTCCCGGGGGGCAGAGACCCAGTACTTC	CASSSRGAETQYF
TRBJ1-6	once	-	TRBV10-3	TGTGCCATCAGTGAGTCGACCTTAAACCGGGCAGCCGGGTCACCCCTCCACTTT	CAISESTLNRAAGSPLHF
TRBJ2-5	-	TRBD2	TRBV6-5	TGTGCCAGTAGCCGGGGGGGCCAAGAGACCCAGTACTTC	CASSRGGQETQYF
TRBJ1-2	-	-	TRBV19	TGTGCCAGTAGTGCGGGGCAGAACTATGGCTACACCTTC	CASSAGQNYGYTF
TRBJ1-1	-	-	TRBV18	TGTGCCAGCTCCGGAGAAGGGGGTGAAGCTTTCTTT	CASSGEGGEAFF
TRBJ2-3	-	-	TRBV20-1	TGCAGTGCGACTCACACAGATACGCAGTATTTT	CSATHTDTQYF
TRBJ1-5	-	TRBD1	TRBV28	TGTGCCAGCAGTTCGGACAGGGCGGATAGCAATCAGCCCCAGCATTTT	CASSSDRADSNQPQHF
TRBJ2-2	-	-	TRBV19	TGTGCCAGTCGGCAAGGGGCAGGGGTTACCGGGGAGCTGTTTTTT	CASRQGAGVTGELFF
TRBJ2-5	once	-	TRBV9	TGTGCCAGCAGCGTAGGGGTCAGGTTAGGGGAGACCCAGTACTTC	CASSVGVRLGETQYF
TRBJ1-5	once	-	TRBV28	TGTGCCAGCCATTCCCACCCCCGGCCCCAGCATTTT	CASHSHPRPQHF
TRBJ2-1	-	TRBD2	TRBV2	TGTGCCAGCAGTGAACCTGGCGGGGGGGCTACAAATGAGCAGTTCTTC	CASSEPGGGATNEQFF
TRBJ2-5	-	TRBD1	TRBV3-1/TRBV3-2	TGTGCCAGCAGCCACTTGGACAGGGCGGAGACCCAGTACTTC	CASSHLDRAETQYF
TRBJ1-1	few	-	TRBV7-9	TGTGCCAGCAGCTTTACGGGTGAAGCTTTCTTT	CASSFTGEAFF
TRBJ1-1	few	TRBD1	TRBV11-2	TGTGCCAGCAGCTTAGTTCTATATAGGGACAGGGGTGAAGCTTTCTTT	CASSLVLYRDRGEAFF
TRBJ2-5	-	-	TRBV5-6	TGTGCCAGCAGCTTGGGCGCCAGGGTTGAGACCCAGTACTTC	CASSLGARVETQYF
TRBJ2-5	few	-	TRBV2	TGTGCCAGCAGTAGGGCCCTAGGGAGCGTTTCTAGGGAGACCCAGTACTTC	CASSRALGSVSRETQYF
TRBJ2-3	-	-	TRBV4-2	TGTGCCAGCAGCCAAGATGACGACAGGACTACAATGGGTGGGGTGACAGATACGCAGTATTTT	CASSQDDDRTTMGGVTDTQYF
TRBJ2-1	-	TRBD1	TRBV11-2	TGTGCCAGCAGCCTGGACAGGCTCCATGAGCAGTTCTTC	CASSLDRLHEQFF
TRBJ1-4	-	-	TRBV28	TGTGCCAGCAGTTTAGGCCGGTTTAATGAAAAACTGTTTTTT	CASSLGRFNEKLFF
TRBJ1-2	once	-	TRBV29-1	TGCAGCGTGGGGGACGCTGCTGAGGCTGGCTACACCTTC	CSVGDAAEAGYTF
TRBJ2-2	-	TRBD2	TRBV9	TGTGCCAGCAGCCCTCGGACTGGCGGGGGGTTTAACACCGGGGAGCTGTTTTTT	CASSPRTGGGFNTGELFF
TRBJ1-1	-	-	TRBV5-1	TGCGCCAGCAGCTTCTCACGGACGGGCACTGAAGCTTTCTTT	CASSFSRTGTEAFF
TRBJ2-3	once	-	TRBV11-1	TGTGCCAGCAGCTCCCGTGGGCCTAGCACAGATACGCAGTATTTT	CASSSRGPSTDTQYF
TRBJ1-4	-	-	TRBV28	TGTGCCAGCACTAACCCGAGGGAAGGAAGTGAAAAACTGTTTTTT	CASTNPREGSEKLFF
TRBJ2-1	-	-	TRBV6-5	TGTGCCAGCACCCGGGGGGCCAACTCCTACAATGAGCAGTTCTTC	CASTRGANSYNEQFF
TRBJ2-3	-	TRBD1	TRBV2	TGTGCCAGCAGTCCCGGGACAGGGTGGAATACGCAGTATTTT	CASSPGTGWNTQYF
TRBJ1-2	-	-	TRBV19	TGTGCCAGTAGTGCCCAGGGGTGGTATGGCTACACCTTC	CASSAQGWYGYTF
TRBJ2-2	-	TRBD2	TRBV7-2	TGTGCCAGCAGCACACCAACTAGCGGGGGGGCCGGGGAGCTGTTTTTT	CASSTPTSGGAGELFF
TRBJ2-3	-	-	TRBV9	TGTGCCAGCAGCGTAAGTGATGTCGGCTCTGCAGGGGCAGATACGCAGTATTTT	CASSVSDVGSAGADTQYF
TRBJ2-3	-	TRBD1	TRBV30	TGTGCCTGGGGGACAGCAGCAGATACGCAGTATTTT	CAWGTAADTQYF
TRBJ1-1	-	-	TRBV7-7	TGTGCCAGCAGCTTTTCGGTGGGAGGTGAAGCTTTCTTT	CASSFSVGGEAFF
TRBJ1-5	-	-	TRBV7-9	TGTGCCAGCAGCTTAGCGGGACCAAATCAGCCCCAGCATTTT	CASSLAGPNQPQHF
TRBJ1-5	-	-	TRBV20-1	TGCAGTGCTAGTAGTGGCAATCAGCCCCAGCATTTT	CSASSGNQPQHF